The rows below give T cell receptor beta chains drawn from one sample of a study of blood T cell repertoires in COVID-19. Sequenced by immunoSEQ multiplex PCR; TCRdb stores in-frame clones only, minus some. Seen here are about 190,000 clones, 84% observed once, and the top ten hold approximately 3%. The sample taken for sequencing was PBMCs or T cells enriched from blood (not recorded which). The receptor set was obtained from a woman in her thirties who had recovered from COVID-19. Each CDR3 is given without its conserved first and last residue. Fields, in order: clone size, CDR3 length, J gene, V gene, CDR3 protein. The size of a clone is reported for some rows only, either as once, few or many, or as a class for expanded clones.

clone_size: NA; cdr3_length: 14; j_call: TRBJ2-1; v_call: TRBV6-1; cdr3_aa: ASSEDSGGGFNEQF
clone_size: few; cdr3_length: 15; j_call: TRBJ2-1; v_call: TRBV9; cdr3_aa: ASSVVAGGPRNNEQF
clone_size: NA; cdr3_length: 11; j_call: TRBJ2-7; v_call: TRBV12-3/TRBV12-4; cdr3_aa: ASSRGQNYEQY
clone_size: NA; cdr3_length: 13; j_call: TRBJ2-7; v_call: TRBV27; cdr3_aa: ASSLRGTGIYEQY
clone_size: few; cdr3_length: 11; j_call: TRBJ2-7; v_call: TRBV7-3; cdr3_aa: ASSWGGFYEQY
clone_size: NA; cdr3_length: 13; j_call: TRBJ2-1; v_call: TRBV14; cdr3_aa: ASSPLSNLYNEQF
clone_size: once; cdr3_length: 15; j_call: TRBJ2-2; v_call: TRBV11-2; cdr3_aa: ASSRRLAGANTGELF
clone_size: NA; cdr3_length: 14; j_call: TRBJ1-2; v_call: TRBV24-1; cdr3_aa: ATSEAGGLLLSGYT
clone_size: NA; cdr3_length: 11; j_call: TRBJ1-2; v_call: TRBV9; cdr3_aa: ASSAITNYGYT
clone_size: NA; cdr3_length: 12; j_call: TRBJ2-5; v_call: TRBV7-3; cdr3_aa: ASSSYRGSETQY
clone_size: NA; cdr3_length: 13; j_call: TRBJ1-3; v_call: TRBV9; cdr3_aa: ASSVGQGFGNTIY
clone_size: NA; cdr3_length: 13; j_call: TRBJ2-1; v_call: TRBV11-2; cdr3_aa: ASSLGGSSYNEQF
clone_size: NA; cdr3_length: 15; j_call: TRBJ1-1; v_call: TRBV28; cdr3_aa: ASSFSSRGRGNTEAF
clone_size: few; cdr3_length: 13; j_call: TRBJ1-1; v_call: TRBV19; cdr3_aa: ASSIVSAGGTEAF
clone_size: few; cdr3_length: 13; j_call: TRBJ2-7; v_call: TRBV5-6; cdr3_aa: ASSFGLAAGSEQY
clone_size: NA; cdr3_length: 13; j_call: TRBJ1-5; v_call: TRBV19; cdr3_aa: ASSIWGVPNQPQH
clone_size: NA; cdr3_length: 14; j_call: TRBJ1-2; v_call: TRBV6-5; cdr3_aa: ASSYGGQGANYGYT
clone_size: NA; cdr3_length: 14; j_call: TRBJ1-3; v_call: TRBV7-2; cdr3_aa: ASSPRVATGGNTIY
clone_size: NA; cdr3_length: 11; j_call: TRBJ2-1; v_call: TRBV24-1; cdr3_aa: ATSESRGNEQF
clone_size: NA; cdr3_length: 11; j_call: TRBJ2-7; v_call: TRBV18; cdr3_aa: ASSPESVYEQY
clone_size: NA; cdr3_length: 11; j_call: TRBJ1-2; v_call: TRBV28; cdr3_aa: ASSLPGGYGYT
clone_size: NA; cdr3_length: 11; j_call: TRBJ1-2; v_call: TRBV10-3; cdr3_aa: AAGTGDDYGYT
clone_size: NA; cdr3_length: 13; j_call: TRBJ1-2; v_call: TRBV2; cdr3_aa: ASRDYLGTGYGYT
clone_size: NA; cdr3_length: 13; j_call: TRBJ2-6; v_call: TRBV30; cdr3_aa: AWSPRGSGANVLT
clone_size: once; cdr3_length: 13; j_call: TRBJ2-1; v_call: TRBV2; cdr3_aa: ASSDIAGAFDEQF
clone_size: NA; cdr3_length: 13; j_call: TRBJ1-1; v_call: TRBV19; cdr3_aa: ASSTSPGTNTEAF
clone_size: NA; cdr3_length: 12; j_call: TRBJ2-7; v_call: TRBV19; cdr3_aa: ASSMFGQPYEQY
clone_size: NA; cdr3_length: 12; j_call: TRBJ1-1; v_call: TRBV9; cdr3_aa: ASSVGQGFTEAF
clone_size: NA; cdr3_length: 11; j_call: TRBJ1-6; v_call: TRBV10-3; cdr3_aa: AISGQDNSPLH
clone_size: once; cdr3_length: 14; j_call: TRBJ1-2; v_call: TRBV4-1; cdr3_aa: ASSQAPGQTNYGYT
clone_size: NA; cdr3_length: 14; j_call: TRBJ2-6; v_call: TRBV5-1; cdr3_aa: ASSLSGGSGANVLT
clone_size: NA; cdr3_length: 13; j_call: TRBJ1-1; v_call: TRBV6-5; cdr3_aa: ASIPSTGHYTEAF
clone_size: NA; cdr3_length: 12; j_call: TRBJ1-5; v_call: TRBV10-2; cdr3_aa: ASSGDNTNQPQH
clone_size: NA; cdr3_length: 12; j_call: TRBJ2-7; v_call: TRBV4-2; cdr3_aa: ASSQGVPSYEQY
clone_size: NA; cdr3_length: 11; j_call: TRBJ2-5; v_call: TRBV18; cdr3_aa: ASSRDLGETQY
clone_size: NA; cdr3_length: 16; j_call: TRBJ2-1; v_call: TRBV19; cdr3_aa: ASSIDGLPGLAVNEQF
clone_size: NA; cdr3_length: 12; j_call: TRBJ1-1; v_call: TRBV6-5; cdr3_aa: ASSYLGQGKVAF
clone_size: NA; cdr3_length: 10; j_call: TRBJ1-2; v_call: TRBV28; cdr3_aa: ASSLRGNGYT
clone_size: NA; cdr3_length: 12; j_call: TRBJ1-2; v_call: TRBV28; cdr3_aa: ASSRQGLGYGYT
clone_size: NA; cdr3_length: 14; j_call: TRBJ1-1; v_call: TRBV20-1; cdr3_aa: SASGGRWVSGTEAF
clone_size: NA; cdr3_length: 13; j_call: TRBJ2-5; v_call: TRBV11-1; cdr3_aa: ASSFRQGIQETQY
clone_size: NA; cdr3_length: 14; j_call: TRBJ1-2; v_call: TRBV6-5; cdr3_aa: ASSSFSRGRPNGYT